Included here is one TCR beta chain sequence, with context. The sample comes from a study of blood T cell repertoires in COVID-19. In the study overall: Material from acute and convalescent COVID-19 was sourced from the United States, Italy and Spain.

Only in-frame clones appear in the TCRdb table, and some are missing; sequencing was by immunoSEQ multiplex PCR. Here the sample spans roughly 24,000 clones, around 90% being singletons. The ends were cut back, 4 bases at V and 1 base at J, with 7 bases in the middle. Germline lookup yields CDR1 LGHDT and CDR2 YNNKEL (reference sequence). This CDR3 is 13 amino acids long. While infection was still active, Seattle patients were enrolled and then followed longitudinally. The material sequenced was peripheral blood. This rearrangement joins TRBV3-1 (or the pseudogene TRBV3-2) to TRBJ2-5; D uncertain. This TCR was sampled from a man between 70 and 80 years old with COVID-19, enrolled during active disease. CDR3 protein: CASSRYFQETQYF. Here the CDR3 DNA reads TGTGCCAGCAGCCGATACTTCCAAGAGACCCAGTACTTC.